The 5 T cell receptor beta chains reported below all come from one sample, sequenced in a study of Graves' ophthalmopathy and Graves' hyperthyroidism (dated by TCRdb to the late 2010s). The run used an Illumina HiSeq 2000. For repertoire sequencing, the TCR beta CDR3 regions were amplified from RNA transcripts. A first-round RT-PCR used HTBI primers with the Qiagen OneStep RT-PCR kit, followed by a second-round multiplex PCR, size selection and purification. TCRdb ran its own pipeline on the public reads, namely fastp trimming at Q25 and MiXCR clone calling, and kept in-frame beta chains. Each CDR3 protein gets just one entry, which takes the most common genes and DNA from the rows behind it. This sample gives about 370,000 distinct CDR3 sequences in total; around 18% of them show up just once. 1.5% to 2% of the sample is in the top ten clones. The sequenced material came from peripheral blood. The receptor source for this set is a woman aged 18 to 35 with Graves' ophthalmopathy. Donor details come from another sample of the same person, matched by shared clones.

This clonotype was picked up many times. This chain uses TRBV6-2 or TRBV6-3 with TRBJ2-2; D may be TRBD2 (5 bases). V was pared by 7 bases and J by 4 bases, with 10 bases between. The CDR3 covers 13 residues. Looked up from germline, CDR1 is MNHEY and CDR2 is SVGEGT. The CDR3 region has the DNA TGTGCCAGCATCTCCCGGGGCACCGGGGAGCTGTTTTTT. As protein: CASISRGTGELFF.

The sample holds many counts of this clonotype. V and J are TRBV3-1 and TRBJ2-7; unclear D gene. The CDR3 contains 11 residues. CDR1 LGHDT and CDR2 YNNKEL come from the germline V gene (reference sequence). V lost 3 bases and J lost 6, with 6 bases in between. The CDR3 loop reads CASSQETEQYF. CDR3 nucleotides: TGTGCCAGCAGCCAGGAAACCGAGCAGTACTTC.

This clonotype was found many times. This chain connects TRBV28 to TRBJ2-5; D is possibly TRBD1 (6 bases). The V gene lost 4 bases and the J gene lost 1 base, with 10 bases spanning the gap. This CDR3 has 14 residues. Germline CDR1 is MDHEN and CDR2 is SYDVKM. The CDR3 spells CASSSGTLQETQYF. In DNA, the CDR3 is TGTGCCAGCAGTTCCGGGACACTCCAAGAGACCCAGTACTTC.

In this sample, this clonotype turned up many times. The chain uses TRBV15 and TRBJ2-5; 9 bases are a match to TRBD2. The V segment lost 1 base and the J segment 3 bases; nucleotides outside the gene matches: 12. Per the germline V gene, CDR1 is LNHNV and CDR2 is YYDKDF (reference sequence). The CDR3 has 18 residues. CDR3 sequence: CATSRGPGGGAREETQYF. CDR3 in DNA: TGTGCCACCAGCAGAGGGCCCGGCGGGGGGGCCAGGGAAGAGACCCAGTACTTC.

At least ten counts were recorded for this clonotype. This chain uses TRBV7-2 with TRBJ1-1; tentative D call: TRBD1 (5 bases). Per the germline V gene, CDR1 is SGHTA and CDR2 is FQGNSA. V gave up 3 bases and J gave up 11 bases, with 10 bases separating them. The CDR3 is made up of 11 amino acids. This CDR3 reads CASSLRGGAFF. As DNA, the CDR3 is TGTGCCAGCAGCTTGCGGGGGGGGGCTTTCTTT.